This TCR beta chain was found in a study of cytomegalovirus exposure and HLA in healthy donors. Whole-study context: Unique TCRs numbering roughly 80 million, obtained from HLA-typed donors, made up an early data release.

The PCR employed 60 Vbeta primers together with 13 Jbeta primers. Data came from immunoSEQ multiplex PCR; TCRdb stores just in-frame clones and leaves some out. The sample yields around 120,000 clones, roughly 76% seen once. Donors in the study were healthy people who gave bone marrow. CDR1 and CDR2 (germline): MGHRA, YSYEKL. The length of the CDR3 is 16 residues. Trimming pared 2 bases from V and 1 base from J, leaving 15 bases between. Sample: PBMCs. This sequence originates from a man in his fifties or sixties in good health and CMV-seropositive. The chain has TRBV4-1 and TRBJ2-7, with D hard to call. The CDR3 DNA reads as TGCGCCAGCAGCCAATCCCCCGGAGAAGGATCCTACGAGCAGTACTTC. This codes for CASSQSPGEGSYEQYF.